A single sample is the source of the 21 T cell receptor beta chains below, sequenced in a study of T cells after yellow fever vaccination. Each CDR3 protein gets one entry after TCRdb re-called the 5' RACE reads with MiXCR. Altogether under 300,000 distinct CDR3 sequences are present, 6.9% being singletons, with the ten largest covering 0.65% to 0.9%. Sequenced material: CD4+ T cells sorted from PBMCs, taken 15 days after the yellow fever booster vaccination. Source of these receptors: a man aged 30 to 45 who received the YFV17D yellow fever vaccine.

This clonotype appeared a few times. The gene calls are TRBV11-2 and TRBJ2-3; 9 bases align to TRBD2. Trimming at V came to 5 bases and at J to 2 bases, leaving 14 bases not matched to a gene. Looked up from germline, CDR1 is SGHAT and CDR2 is FQNNGV. The CDR3 spans 18 residues. The CDR3 sequence is CASSPHGRGRVNTDTQYF. The CDR3 nucleotides are TGTGCCAGCAGCCCCCATGGGCGCGGGAGGGTGAACACAGATACGCAGTATTTT.

This clonotype was seen a handful of times. This chain uses TRBV11-2 with TRBJ2-3; the D gene is possibly TRBD1 (5 bases). The CDR3 covers 14 residues. V lost 5 bases to trimming and J lost 3 bases, with 12 bases between them. Germline V gene sequence: CDR1 SGHAT, CDR2 FQNNGV. CDR3 coding DNA: TGTGCCAGCAGCCATAGACAGCTAACAGATACGCAGTATTTT. Protein: CASSHRQLTDTQYF.

As regards this clonotype: This clone may be a read error of a much larger clone one base away. The V call is TRBV7-2, the J call TRBJ2-4, with a weak D call TRBD2 (6 bases). CDR1 and CDR2 from the germline V gene are SGHTA and FQGNSA. V was trimmed by 1 base and J by 6 bases, leaving 13 bases between them. This CDR3 spans 15 amino acids. Here the CDR3 reads CASSLVADQGNIQYF. The CDR3, as DNA: TGTGCCAGCAGCTTAGTAGCGGATCAGGGAAACATTCAGTACTTC.

This clonotype showed up just a few times. The J gene is TRBJ2-3, the V gene TRBV25-1; maybe TRBD2 (6 bases). The V and J ends lost 4 bases and 5 bases respectively, with 10 bases between them. This CDR3 has 13 residues. The germline V gene encodes CDR1 MGHDK and CDR2 SYGVNS. The CDR3 protein is CASSGRAGDTQYF. CDR3 nucleotides: TGTGCCAGCAGTGGCCGAGCGGGAGATACGCAGTATTTT. The full variable domain, its missing parts supplied by reference TRBV25-1 and TRBJ2-3, is EADIYQTPRYLVIGTGKKITLECSQTMGHDKMYWYQQDPGMELHLIHYSYGVNSTEKGDLSSESTVSRIRTEHFPLTLESARPSHTSQYLCASSGRAGDTQYFGPGTRLTVL.

The chain uses TRBV5-1 and TRBJ1-4, with TRBD1 matching 8 bases. The J segment lost 5 bases and the V segment lost 4 bases, leaving 4 bases of the junction unmatched. Per germline, CDR1 SGHRS and CDR2 YFSETQ. This CDR3 contains 14 residues. CDR3 DNA sequence: TGCGCCAGCAGCACCGACAGGGGAAATGAAAAACTGTTTTTT. It yields the protein CASSTDRGNEKLFF.

This clonotype was observed many times. The chain employs TRBV12-3 or TRBV12-4 and TRBJ2-3, with 8 bases fitting TRBD2. There are 15 residues in the CDR3. Trimming at V came to 4 bases and at J to 4 bases, leaving 7 bases not matched to a gene. CDR3 in amino acids: CASSSNSGTADTQYF. DNA of the CDR3: TGTGCCAGCAGTTCAAATAGCGGGACGGCAGATACGCAGTATTTT.

This clonotype was observed many times. The chain joins TRBV20-1 to TRBJ2-1, with 7 nucleotides matching TRBD2. The CDR3 is 17 amino acids. Germline assignment: CDR1 DFQATT and CDR2 SNEGSKA (reference sequence). V gave up 6 bases and J gave up 2 bases; unmatched junction bases: 16. The CDR3 loop reads CSAGASSGKHTYNEQFF. CDR3 sequence (DNA): TGCAGTGCCGGGGCCTCCAGCGGGAAACATACCTACAATGAGCAGTTCTTC.

This clonotype was seen repeatedly, ten times or more. This chain uses TRBV29-1 with TRBJ2-5, with D perhaps TRBD2 (6 bases). Germline assignment: CDR1 SQVTM and CDR2 ANQGSEA. The CDR3 covers 14 residues. V was pared by 3 bases and J by 5 bases, with 16 bases between. In DNA form, the CDR3 reads TGCAGCGTTGACCGAGGCGGCGGAGGGGAGACCCAGTACTTC. It encodes CSVDRGGGGETQYF.

This clonotype was seen repeatedly, ten times or more. In DNA form, the CDR3 reads TGCAGCGTTGGTCAGATCAACTACGAGCAGTACTTC. Amino acid sequence: CSVGQINYEQYF. This rearrangement joins TRBV29-1 to TRBJ2-7; D is uncertain. Between the trimmed V and J ends, which lost 4 bases and 3 bases, there was a span of 10 bases. The germline V gene encodes CDR1 SQVTM and CDR2 ANQGSEA. The CDR3 loop spans 12 amino acids.

This clonotype has at least ten counts. The chain links TRBV5-1 to TRBJ2-5; D is uncertain. The CDR3 length is 12 residues. V dropped 3 bases and J dropped 4 bases, with 7 bases sitting between them. Germline CDR1 SGHRS, CDR2 YFSETQ. The CDR3 loop is CASSSGRETQYF. CDR3 DNA: TGCGCCAGCAGCTCCGGACGAGAGACCCAGTACTTC.

This clonotype came up many times. The CDR3 DNA reads as TGTGCCAGCAGTTTTTTCCGGGTGGCCGGGGAGCTGTTTTTT. Amino acids: CASSFFRVAGELFF. This chain connects TRBV12-3 or TRBV12-4 to TRBJ2-2, with D uncertain. The V and J ends lost 3 bases and 6 bases respectively, with 11 bases between them. The CDR3 runs to 14 residues.

This chain joins TRBV20-1 and TRBJ2-1; 7 bases align to TRBD1. J gave up 3 bases and V 5 bases, and 10 bases lay outside the gene matches. This CDR3 is built from 15 residues. Germline CDR1 is DFQATT and CDR2 is SNEGSKA (reference sequence). CDR3 nucleotides: TGCAGTGCTGGGGACAGCCAATTACTCTACAATGAGCAGTTCTTC. Translated: CSAGDSQLLYNEQFF.

The chain couples TRBV7-2 to TRBJ2-7, with TRBD2 as a possible D gene (6 bases). The ends were cut back, 4 bases at V and 2 bases at J, with 18 bases in the middle. This CDR3 spans 16 amino acids. CDR1 is SGHTA, CDR2 FQGNSA, per germline. Written as DNA, the CDR3 is TGTGCCAGCAGCTCGCCGGTCGGTAGCGGAGCCTACGAGCAGTACTTC. This encodes CASSSPVGSGAYEQYF.

This clonotype was detected many times. V is TRBV12-3 or TRBV12-4 and J is TRBJ2-1; 10 positions agree with TRBD1. CDR3 size: 15 residues. J lost 6 bases, V lost 2 bases, and 4 bases had no gene match. In DNA form, the CDR3 reads TGTGCCAGCAGTTTATCCGGGACAGGGGCCAATGAGCAGTTCTTC. Amino acids: CASSLSGTGANEQFF.

In its sample, this clonotype was seen many times. The chain has TRBV5-1 and TRBJ2-2; D is possibly TRBD1 (5 bases). Germline V lookup: CDR1 SGHRS, CDR2 YFSETQ. There are 14 residues in the CDR3. The ends were cut back, 4 bases at V and 4 bases at J, with 11 bases in the middle. The CDR3 sequence is CASSPQQVTGELFF. Here the CDR3 DNA reads TGCGCCAGCAGCCCCCAACAGGTCACCGGGGAGCTGTTTTTT.

This clonotype has ten or more counts. The genes are TRBV5-1 and TRBJ1-5; TRBD1 matches 7 bases. J was trimmed by 3 bases and V by 4 bases; bases with no gene match: 7. The germline V gene has CDR1 SGHRS and CDR2 YFSETQ. The CDR3 covers 15 residues. CDR3: CASSAAGGHNQPQHF. CDR3 nucleotide sequence: TGCGCCAGCAGCGCGGCAGGGGGACACAATCAGCCCCAGCATTTT.

In regard to this clonotype: The junction shows a germline mismatch at one end, possibly a read error. The rearrangement joins TRBV14 to TRBJ2-1, with TRBD1 matching 11 bases. Germline CDR1 is SGHDN and CDR2 is FVKESK. The CDR3 runs 18 residues. The CDR3 here is CASSQGTGGLLPLNEQLF. The DNA for the CDR3 is TGTGCCAGCAGCCAAGGGACAGGGGGCCTACTTCCCCTCAATGAGCAGCTCTTC.

This clonotype appeared a few times. The chain couples TRBV2 to TRBJ2-5; D not resolved. The CDR3 covers 14 residues. CDR1 SNHLY and CDR2 FYNNEI come from the germline V gene. V lost 2 bases and J 4 bases, leaving 11 bases between the germline ends. CDR3 in DNA: TGTGCCAGCAGTGAACACGGACCTCCAGAGACCCAGTACTTC. Translated, it gives CASSEHGPPETQYF.

This clonotype was found many times. The chain employs TRBV20-1 and TRBJ1-2; D not resolved. The germline gives CDR1 DFQATT, CDR2 SNEGSKA (reference sequence). The CDR3 runs 12 residues. V was shortened by 3 bases and J by 8 bases, with 13 bases between the two germline ends. In DNA form, the CDR3 reads TGCAGTGCTAGCAGGCAGTCGGCGGGCTACACCTTC. It encodes CSASRQSAGYTF.

J is TRBJ2-7 and V is TRBV7-9; 8 nucleotides align to TRBD1. Germline CDR1 reads SEHNR; CDR2 reads FQNEAQ (reference sequence). Losses at the gene ends were 1 base for V and 5 bases for J; bases not matched to a gene: 7. The CDR3 has 15 amino acids. CDR3 DNA: TGTGCCAGCAGCTTAGGGACAGGGTATTCCCACGAGCAGTACTTC. Translation gives CASSLGTGYSHEQYF.

This chain uses TRBV30 with TRBJ2-2; tentatively, D is TRBD1 or TRBD2 (5 bases each). Trimming left V 7 bases short and J 7 bases short, with 22 bases between. The CDR3 is made up of 15 amino acids. CDR1 and CDR2 from the germline V gene are GTSNPN and SVGIG (reference sequence). CDR3 region: CAYPPGTGMIGELFF. CDR3 nucleotide sequence: TGTGCCTACCCCCCCGGGACCGGTATGATCGGGGAGCTGTTTTTT.